This T cell receptor beta chain emerged from a study of post-analysis software for immune sequencing data. Prepared libraries of TCR beta cDNA carried unique molecular identifiers. TCRdb independently ran MiXCR on the PCR reads; one entry per CDR3 protein. The sample yields about 570,000 distinct CDR3 sequences, roughly 34% seen once. Material: blood. The origin of this receptor is a girl aged 2-17 years with multiple sclerosis.

The CDR3 spells CASRWRPGETGELFF. CDR3 sequence (DNA): TGTGCCAGCAGATGGAGGCCGGGGGAAACCGGGGAGCTGTTTTTT. This chain joins TRBV11-2 and TRBJ2-2, with D possibly being TRBD2 (6 bases). The length of the CDR3 is 15 residues. Germline V gene lookup returns CDR1 SGHAT and CDR2 FQNNGV. V was clipped by 6 bases and J by 5 bases, with 16 bases between them.